The 16 T cell receptor beta chains below were found in one sample sequenced in a study of blood T cell repertoires in COVID-19. Here immunoSEQ multiplex PCR was the method, and the copy in TCRdb shows in-frame clones only, minus some. The sample records about 55,000 clones, about nine tenths being singletons. The source material was peripheral blood. Every receptor here comes from a man aged 65-85 years with acute or convalescent COVID-19.

This clone was picked up one time. This chain links TRBV7-9 with TRBJ2-3; D unclear. The ends were cut back, 5 bases at V and 6 bases at J, with 9 bases in the middle. The CDR3 spans 12 residues. Germline lookup yields CDR1 SEHNR and CDR2 FQNEAQ (reference sequence). The CDR3 is CASSLNEDTQYF. The CDR3, as DNA: TGTGCCAGCAGCCTAAATGAGGATACGCAGTATTTT.

The rearrangement uses TRBV27 and TRBJ2-1; D uncertain. V was shortened by 6 bases and J by 8 bases, with 11 bases between the two germline ends. Germline values: CDR1 MNHEY, CDR2 SMNVEV (reference sequence). The CDR3 sequence is 12 residues long. This CDR3 is CASRSLNDEQFF. As DNA, the CDR3 is TGTGCCAGCAGGAGCTTGAACGATGAGCAGTTCTTC.

The CDR3 bases are TGTGCCAGCTCTAAGGCGGGGGGATGGACTGAAGCTTTCTTT. Amino acid sequence: CASSKAGGWTEAFF. The J gene is TRBJ1-1, the V gene TRBV11-2, with D possibly matching TRBD1 (5 bases). Deletions cut 8 bases from V and 5 bases from J, with 18 bases between. Germline V gives CDR1 SGHAT, CDR2 FQNNGV. CDR3 length: 14 residues. Full variable domain (rest looked up from reference TRBV11-2 and TRBJ1-1): EAGVAQSPRYKIIEKRQSVAFWCNPISGHATLYWYQQILGQGPKLLIQFQNNGVVDDSQLPKDRFSAERLKGVDSTLKIQPAKLEDSAVYLCASSKAGGWTEAFFGQGTRLTVV.

The chain has TRBV3-1 (or the pseudogene TRBV3-2) and TRBJ1-1; D is possibly TRBD1 (5 bases). V dropped 5 bases and J dropped 6 bases, with 19 bases sitting between them. Germline CDR1 is LGHDT and CDR2 is YNNKEL (reference sequence). The CDR3 extends over 15 amino acids. CDR3 region: CASSSPNGGTPEAFF. The CDR3 nucleotides are TGTGCCAGCAGCTCTCCAAACGGGGGGACCCCTGAAGCTTTCTTT.

The chain carries TRBV12-5 and TRBJ1-1; TRBD1 is a possible D gene (5 bases). The germline V gene has CDR1 LGHNT and CDR2 FRNRAP. The CDR3 extends over 11 amino acids. V dropped 5 bases and J dropped 7 bases, with 8 bases sitting between them. Here the CDR3 DNA reads TGTGCTAGTGGTACGACAGTTGAAGCTTTCTTT. The encoded protein is CASGTTVEAFF.

The chain couples TRBV7-2 to TRBJ2-5; D is perhaps TRBD2 (6 bases). The CDR3 is made up of 12 amino acids. Trimming cost V 5 bases and J 10 bases, with 14 bases left between them. The V gene's germline CDR1 is SGHTA and CDR2 FQGNSA. Here the CDR3 reads CASSHPAGSQYF. The CDR3 DNA reads TGTGCCAGCAGCCACCCAGCCGGGAGCCAGTACTTC.

The chain combines TRBV30 with TRBJ1-2; D is uncertain. The CDR3 consists of 14 residues. Per germline, CDR1 GTSNPN and CDR2 SVGIG (reference sequence). Trimming removed 0 bases from V and 6 bases from J, with 14 bases in between. The CDR3 loop is CAWSVIGRRDGYTF. CDR3 in DNA: TGTGCCTGGAGTGTAATTGGCCGACGGGATGGCTACACCTTC.

This clone came up a few times. V and J are TRBV28 and TRBJ1-2; D unclear. The CDR3 is 12 residues long. Trimming removed 5 bases from V and 9 bases from J, with 13 bases in between. Germline V gene data show CDR1 as MDHEN and CDR2 as SYDVKM. The CDR3 here is CASSLRTGSYTF. For the CDR3, the DNA is TGTGCCAGCAGTCTCCGGACGGGGAGCTACACCTTC.

The chain carries TRBV23-1 and TRBJ1-2, with 8 bases matching TRBD1. TRBV23-1 belongs to the ORF category, with a function that is uncertain. The junction had 5 bases not matched to a gene; V was cut back by 6 bases and J by 2 bases. The CDR3 runs 14 residues. CDR3 sequence (DNA): TGCGCCAGCAGCCACAGACAGGGGAACTATGGCTACACCTTC. Its translation: CASSHRQGNYGYTF.

The chain carries TRBV12-3 or TRBV12-4 and TRBJ1-6, with D maybe TRBD1 (6 bases). V lost 5 bases and J 15 bases, leaving 14 bases between the germline ends. The CDR3 has 12 amino acids. CDR3 nucleotides: TGTGCCAGCAGTCCGCTAACAGGGTACCTCCACTTT. Translated: CASSPLTGYLHF.

This chain joins TRBV28 and TRBJ1-2, with D possibly being TRBD1 (5 bases). This CDR3 spans 17 amino acids. V lost 2 bases to trimming and J lost 4 bases, with 20 bases between them. CDR1 and CDR2 (germline): MDHEN, SYDVKM. For the CDR3, the DNA is TGTGCCAGCAGTTTAGATTGGGGCAGGCTACGCTCCTATGGCTACACCTTC. It encodes CASSLDWGRLRSYGYTF.

This clone has just one count. The chain has TRBV6-5 and TRBJ2-2; 12 positions agree with TRBD2. CDR1 is MNHEY and CDR2 is SVGAGI in the germline V gene. The J segment lost 8 bases and the V segment lost 2 bases, leaving 3 bases of the junction unmatched. This CDR3 comprises 15 residues. CDR3 DNA: TGTGCCAGCAGTTACCTAGCGGGAGGGGGTGGGGAGCTGTTTTTT. This encodes CASSYLAGGGGELFF.

This clone has only a few counts. The V gene is TRBV18, the J gene TRBJ2-1; 12 bases fit TRBD2. The V and J ends lost 3 bases and 6 bases, in that order; junction bases with no gene match: 3. Germline V gene lookup returns CDR1 KGHSH and CDR2 LQKENI. There are 15 residues in the CDR3. CDR3 in amino acids: CASSPTSGGFNEQFF. In DNA, the CDR3 is TGTGCCAGCTCACCGACTAGCGGGGGCTTCAATGAGCAGTTCTTC.

This chain connects TRBV6-4 to TRBJ2-2; weak D call: TRBD1 (6 bases). The CDR3 spans 16 residues. CDR1 MRHNA and CDR2 SNTAGT come from the germline V gene. V was clipped by 7 bases and J by 3 bases, with 18 bases between them. This chain's CDR3 is CASTRTSGQYTGELFF. Written as DNA, the CDR3 is TGTGCCAGCACTCGCACCTCAGGACAGTACACCGGGGAGCTGTTTTTT.

The chain employs TRBV2 and TRBJ1-5, with 9 bases identical to TRBD1. Germline V gives CDR1 SNHLY, CDR2 FYNNEI. The V segment lost 5 bases and the J segment 4 bases; nucleotides outside the gene matches: 9. This CDR3 comprises 16 residues. The CDR3 is CASSIEGTGWNQPQHF. The CDR3 DNA is TGTGCCAGCAGTATAGAAGGGACAGGGTGGAATCAGCCCCAGCATTTT.

The chain joins TRBV9 to TRBJ2-3, with TRBD2 matching 10 bases. Trimming took 3 bases from V and 7 from J; bases not matched to a gene: 14. Germline V gene sequence: CDR1 SGDLS, CDR2 YYNGEE. The CDR3 contains 17 residues. CDR3 DNA sequence: TGTGCCAGCAGCGGAACTAGCGGGATTTCTGCAGGAAATACGCAGTATTTT. It encodes CASSGTSGISAGNTQYF.